A single sample gave rise to the 15 T cell receptor beta chains below, sequenced in a study of cytomegalovirus exposure and HLA in healthy donors. A multiplex PCR was run with 60 Vbeta primers and 13 Jbeta primers. Here immunoSEQ multiplex PCR was the method, and the copy in TCRdb shows in-frame clones only, minus some. This sample's table reports 40,000 to 45,000 clones. The sequenced sample was PBMCs. Receptor source: a woman in her 30s in good health and CMV-seronegative.

CDR3 in DNA: TGTGCCACCAGGGATGGGCAGCCGAACACTGAAGCTTTCTTT. This gives the protein CATRDGQPNTEAFF. The chain uses TRBV15 and TRBJ1-1; no clear D gene. Between the trimmed V and J ends, which lost 6 bases and 1 base, there was a span of 12 bases. This CDR3 is 14 amino acids long. Per germline, CDR1 LNHNV and CDR2 YYDKDF (reference sequence).

The J gene is TRBJ2-7, the V gene TRBV4-2; 10 bases agree with TRBD1. V dropped 4 bases and J dropped 3; count of bases not matched to a gene: 3. The germline CDR1 and CDR2 sequences are LGHNA and YNFKEQ. The CDR3 is made up of 14 amino acids. CDR3 nucleotides: TGTGCCAGCAGCCCCGGGACAGGGGACTACGAGCAGTACTTC. Translation gives CASSPGTGDYEQYF.

J is TRBJ1-2 and V is TRBV19; 7 nucleotides match TRBD1. CDR1 is LNHDA and CDR2 is SQIVND in the germline V gene (reference sequence). Losses at the gene ends were 10 bases for V and 0 bases for J; bases not matched to a gene: 5. CDR3 length equals 13 residues. CDR3 sequence (DNA): TGTGCCACCCAGGGGGTCGCTAACTATGGCTACACCTTC. Encoded protein: CATQGVANYGYTF.

The chain links TRBV9 to TRBJ2-3, with TRBD1 as a possible D gene (6 bases). The length of the CDR3 is 15 residues. V lost 0 bases, J lost 4 bases, and 12 bases lay in between. Germline values: CDR1 SGDLS, CDR2 YYNGEE. CDR3 amino acids: CASSVEQGHADTQYF. DNA for the CDR3: TGTGCCAGCAGCGTAGAACAGGGACACGCAGATACGCAGTATTTT.

This sequence joins TRBV7-6 and TRBJ2-6; 9 nucleotides line up with TRBD2. The CDR3 spans 17 residues. The V and J ends lost 5 bases and 0 bases, in that order; junction bases with no gene match: 5. The germline gives CDR1 SGHVS, CDR2 FNYEAQ. CDR3 coding DNA: TGTGCCAGCAGCGCTAGCGGGACCCTCTCTGGGGCCAACGTCCTGACTTTC. This encodes CASSASGTLSGANVLTF.

The chain has TRBV6-5 and TRBJ2-7; 10 bases are a match to TRBD2. Per the germline V gene, CDR1 is MNHEY and CDR2 is SVGAGI. After removal of 6 bases from V and 6 bases from J, the junction contained 8 bases not matched to a gene. This CDR3 is 14 amino acids long. CDR3 sequence: CASRLAGRSREQYF. The CDR3 DNA sequence: TGTGCCAGCAGACTAGCGGGGAGGAGTCGCGAGCAGTACTTC.

The V gene is TRBV6-6, the J gene TRBJ1-1, with no clear D. With 2 bases removed from V and 6 bases from J, the gap between germline ends came to 10 bases. This CDR3 has 13 amino acids. Germline CDR1 MNHNY, CDR2 SVGAGI (reference sequence). CDR3 nucleotide sequence: TGTGCCAGCAGTTACCTGTTAGCTGCTGAAGCTTTCTTT. Its translation: CASSYLLAAEAFF.

The chain is built from TRBV5-1 and TRBJ2-5, with D maybe TRBD1 (5 bases). CDR3 size: 15 residues. V was pared by 2 bases and J by 2 bases, with 13 bases between. Germline CDR1 and CDR2: SGHRS and YFSETQ. CDR3 sequence reads: CASSLARQKQETQYF. The CDR3 DNA is TGCGCCAGCAGCTTAGCTAGACAGAAACAAGAGACCCAGTACTTC.

The chain employs TRBV10-3 and TRBJ1-2; D possibly corresponds to TRBD1 (5 bases). V dropped 8 bases and J dropped 2 bases, with 9 bases sitting between them. The CDR3 runs to 12 residues. CDR1 and CDR2 (germline): ENHRY, SYGVKD. In DNA form, the CDR3 reads TGTGCCATCCGGGGGGGGAACTATGGCTACACCTTC. Its translation is CAIRGGNYGYTF.

The chain carries TRBV6-1 and TRBJ2-2, with 9 bases matching TRBD1. The germline V gene has CDR1 MNHNS and CDR2 SASEGT. V dropped 2 bases and J dropped 5; count of bases not matched to a gene: 6. This CDR3 is 16 amino acids long. The DNA of the CDR3 is TGTGCCAGCAGTGAAATTGGGACAGGGCGGACCGGGGAGCTGTTTTTT. Translating gives CASSEIGTGRTGELFF.

V gene TRBV30 combines with J gene TRBJ2-5, with D tentatively TRBD1 (6 bases). Near its end, the DNA agrees better with TRBJ2-7, so the J call may be wrong. Germline V gives CDR1 GTSNPN, CDR2 SVGIG (reference sequence). The CDR3 is 15 amino acids. The chain's CDR3 is CAWSPYRAGAYEQYF. DNA of the CDR3: TGTGCCTGGAGTCCCTACCGGGCAGGGGCCTACGAGCAGTACTTC.

The chain has TRBV28 and TRBJ2-3; the D is unclear. The CDR3 is 11 residues long. Per germline, CDR1 MDHEN and CDR2 SYDVKM. V shed 10 bases and J shed 0 bases, with 5 bases lying between them. DNA of the CDR3: TGTGCCATCCTAAGCACAGATACGCAGTATTTT. Translating gives CAILSTDTQYF. Supplemented by reference TRBV28 and TRBJ2-3, the full variable domain reads DVKVTQSSRYLVKRTGEKVFLECVQDMDHENMFWYRQDPGLGLRLIYFSYDVKMKEKGDIPEGYSVSREKKERFSLILESASTNQTSMYLCAILSTDTQYFGPGTRLTVL.

The chain links TRBV15 to TRBJ1-4; 9 nucleotides match TRBD1. V trimming: 0 bases; J trimming: 0 bases; junction bases outside the gene matches: 8. This CDR3 has 19 residues. The germline V gene has CDR1 LNHNV and CDR2 YYDKDF (reference sequence). The chain's CDR3 is CATSRDPWDRAATNEKLFF. Here the CDR3 DNA reads TGTGCCACCAGCAGAGATCCCTGGGACAGGGCTGCAACTAATGAAAAACTGTTTTTT.

This rearrangement joins TRBV28 to TRBJ1-3; 7 bases agree with TRBD1. Trimming removed 5 bases from V and 6 bases from J; junction bases left unmatched: 7. This CDR3 has 14 amino acids. Germline values: CDR1 MDHEN, CDR2 SYDVKM. The CDR3: CASSPDRPLNTIYF. In nucleotides, the CDR3 is TGTGCCAGCAGTCCGGACAGGCCGCTAAACACCATATATTTT.

The V and J genes are TRBV18 and TRBJ1-5, with unresolved D. This CDR3 is 14 amino acids long. The germline V gene encodes CDR1 KGHSH and CDR2 LQKENI. The V and J ends lost 2 bases and 3 bases respectively, with 8 bases between them. The CDR3 nucleotides are TGTGCCAGCTCACCAGGGAGGAACAATCAGCCCCAGCATTTT. It translates to CASSPGRNNQPQHF.